The clone carrying this T cell receptor (beta chain) has only one observation. Its antigen is currently unknown. The ends lost 4 bases at V and 3 bases at J; junction bases unmatched: 9. CDR1 is MNHEY, CDR2 SVGAGI, per germline. The CDR3 length is 16 residues. This sample is drawn from a study of cytomegalovirus exposure and HLA in healthy donors. Overall study findings and caveats: Among TCR beta chains, those listed as cytomegalovirus-associated numbered approximately 150.

With 60 Vbeta and 13 Jbeta primers, the PCR was carried out. The repertoire was sequenced with immunoSEQ multiplex PCR; TCRdb's copy has only in-frame clones and lacks some. The sample carries tens of thousands of clones, approximately 74% recorded once. This chain connects TRBV6-5 to TRBJ2-3; 8 nucleotides agree with TRBD1. The sequence derives from a man aged 25-45 years in good health and CMV-seronegative. The sequencing input was PBMCs. CDR3 loop: CASSSATGVRTDTQYF. CDR3 DNA sequence: TGTGCCAGCAGTTCCGCGACAGGGGTTCGGACAGATACGCAGTATTTT.